This T cell receptor (beta chain) was captured in a study of shared clonotypes between healthy human individuals. For the study at large: Donors had three CD4 naive, three CD4 memory, two CD8 naive and one CD8 memory plate apiece. Findings and caveats of the study: Few donors limited the genetic and exposure-history diversity represented.

A note on this clone: Its antigen remains unidentified.

Trimming shortened V by 6 bases and J by 3 bases, and 18 bases separated the two germline ends. This CDR3 has 15 amino acids. Germline values: CDR1 MDHEN, CDR2 SYDVKM. In the authors' workflow: With immunoSEQ giving junction-only sequences and no quality scores, filtering differed. The table came from immunoSEQ multiplex PCR; TCRdb's copy has only in-frame clones and leaves some out. That table furnishes V, J and clone size, whereas the DNA furnished D and trimming. The sample has more than 550,000 clones, 80% to 95% seen once; the top ten hold about a third. Adults of Caucasian background living in Nashville, Tennessee made up all donors.

The sequenced material came from memory CD8+ T cells from PBMCs. The subset is: CD45RO+ cells pooled with CCR7-negative TemRA cells. The chain carries TRBV28 and TRBJ2-7; the D gene is possibly TRBD1 (6 bases). This clonotype was sampled from a man in his late teens or twenties in good health. Some clones in this sample may be carry-over from other donors' samples. CDR3 protein: CASSPTTGVYYEQYF. The CDR3 DNA reads as TGTGCCAGCAGCCCTACGACAGGAGTCTACTACGAGCAGTACTTC.